Below are 8 T cell receptor beta chains sequenced from a single sample in a study of shared clonotypes between healthy human individuals. Data came from immunoSEQ multiplex PCR; TCRdb stores just in-frame clones and leaves some out. The repertoire holds some 1,100,000 clones, around 78% seen once, with approximately 0.56% in the top ten. Sequenced material: memory CD4+ T cells from PBMCs. Indicated subset: CD45RA-negative fraction. All receptors come from a man aged 18 to 30 in good health. Some clones in this sample may be carry-over from other donors' samples.

This clone was seen only a few times. The rearrangement joins TRBV18 to TRBJ1-2; TRBD1 might be the D (6 bases). In germline, CDR1 is KGHSH, CDR2 LQKENI. V lost 1 base and J lost 1, with 10 bases in between. The CDR3 is 15 residues long. The CDR3 is CASSPLRGLNYGYTF. The DNA of the CDR3 is TGTGCCAGCTCACCACTCAGGGGACTTAACTATGGCTACACCTTC.

The chain joins TRBV9 to TRBJ2-3; D is ambiguous. The germline V gene encodes CDR1 SGDLS and CDR2 YYNGEE. The CDR3 runs to 14 residues. Trimming took off 4 bases at V and 0 bases at J, with 9 bases between the two ends. The CDR3, as DNA: TGTGCCAGCAGCTCGACCACGAGCACAGATACGCAGTATTTT. Translated: CASSSTTSTDTQYF.

This clone has a single count. The chain links TRBV11-3 to TRBJ2-1; TRBD2 might be the D (6 bases). The length of the CDR3 is 15 residues. CDR1 is SGHNT, CDR2 YENEEA, per germline. Deletions cut 1 base from V and 3 bases from J, with 10 bases between. The CDR3 DNA is TGTGCCAGCAGCTTAGGCGGAGGGGTCTACAATGAGCAGTTCTTC. Its translation: CASSLGGGVYNEQFF. The entire variable domain, with the rest obtained from reference TRBV11-3 and TRBJ2-1, is as follows: EAGVVQSPRYKIIEKKQPVAFWCNPISGHNTLYWYLQNLGQGPELLIRYENEEAVDDSQLPKDRFSAERLKGVDSTLKIQPAELGDSAVYLCASSLGGGVYNEQFFGPGTRLTVL.

This clone was found once. The rearrangement links TRBV5-6 to TRBJ2-5; 9 nucleotides agree with TRBD2. The CDR3 is 15 amino acids. The V and J ends lost 1 base and 4 bases, in that order; junction bases with no gene match: 5. Germline values: CDR1 SGHDT, CDR2 YYEEEE. CDR3 DNA: TGTGCCAGCAGCTTGCTAGCGGGATCGGGAGAGACCCAGTACTTC. Residues: CASSLLAGSGETQYF. Drawing the rest from reference TRBV5-6 and TRBJ2-5, the complete variable domain is DAGVTQSPTHLIKTRGQQVTLRCSPKSGHDTVSWYQQALGQGPQFIFQYYEEEERQRGNFPDRFSGHQFPNYSSELNVNALLLGDSALYLCASSLLAGSGETQYFGPGTRLLVL.

V gene TRBV5-8 combines with J gene TRBJ1-5; D is perhaps TRBD1 (5 bases). The length of the CDR3 is 17 residues. V lost 4 bases to trimming and J lost 1 base, with 18 bases between them. CDR1 and CDR2 from the germline V gene are SGHTS and YDEGEE. Written as DNA, the CDR3 is TGTGCCAGCAGCGGAGGCGTGACAGTCAACAGCAATCAGCCCCAGCATTTT. Translating gives CASSGGVTVNSNQPQHF.

This clone was seen more than once but under ten times. The rearrangement links TRBV29-1 to TRBJ1-5; D possibly corresponds to TRBD1 (5 bases). The CDR3 is made up of 13 amino acids. Trimming removed 5 bases from V and 3 bases from J, with 11 bases in between. Germline-derived CDR1 and CDR2 are SQVTM and ANQGSEA. CDR3 nucleotide sequence: TGCAGCGTTAAGGACACGGACAATCAGCCCCAGCATTTT. It codes for CSVKDTDNQPQHF.

The rearrangement uses TRBV19 and TRBJ2-4; D might be TRBD2 (5 bases). The CDR3 loop spans 12 amino acids. Looked up from germline, CDR1 is LNHDA and CDR2 is SQIVND (reference sequence). Trimming cost V 5 bases and J 6 bases, with 8 bases left between them. CDR3 coding DNA: TGTGCCAGTAGTTCAGGACTAAACATTCAGTACTTC. It translates to CASSSGLNIQYF.

As DNA, the CDR3 is TGTGCCAGCAGCTCCACCCGGAGGACAGGGTTCTACAATGAGCAGTTCTTC. Translated, it gives CASSSTRRTGFYNEQFF. The chain has TRBV11-2 and TRBJ2-1; TRBD1 matches 8 bases. V gave up 4 bases and J gave up 3 bases; unmatched junction bases: 11. CDR3 length: 17 amino acids. Looked up from germline, CDR1 is SGHAT and CDR2 is FQNNGV.